This T cell receptor beta chain is from a study of cytomegalovirus exposure and HLA in healthy donors. Study-level findings and limits: Most TCR beta V segments were productive about 90% or about 30% of the time in an earlier analysis.

Amplification used 60 Vbeta primers and 13 Jbeta primers. Sequencing used immunoSEQ multiplex PCR; TCRdb keeps in-frame clones, though not all of them. The table shows about 120,000 clones, with roughly 80% occurring only once. Remarks on this clone: Its antigen is unknown.

Germline V gives CDR1 SEHNR, CDR2 FQNEAQ (reference sequence). The CDR3 is made up of 15 amino acids. Trimming at V came to 0 bases and at J to 4 bases, leaving 1 base not matched to a gene. The source of this sequence is a young man in good health and CMV-seropositive. The chain has TRBV7-9 and TRBJ2-3, with TRBD1 matching 10 bases. Sequencing used PBMCs. CDR3 DNA: TGTGCCAGCAGCTTAGCCGGGACAGGGGCAGATACGCAGTATTTT. Translated: CASSLAGTGADTQYF.